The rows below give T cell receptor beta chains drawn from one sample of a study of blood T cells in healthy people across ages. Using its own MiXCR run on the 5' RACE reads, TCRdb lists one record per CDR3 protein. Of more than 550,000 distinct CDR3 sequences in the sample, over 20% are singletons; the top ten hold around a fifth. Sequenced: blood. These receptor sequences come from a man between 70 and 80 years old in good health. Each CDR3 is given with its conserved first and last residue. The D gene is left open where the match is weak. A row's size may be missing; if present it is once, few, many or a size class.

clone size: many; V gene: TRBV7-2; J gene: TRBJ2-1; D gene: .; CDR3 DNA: TGTGCCAGCAGCTTAGTGTCACTAGCCATCAATGAGCAGTTCTTC; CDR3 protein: CASSLVSLAINEQFF
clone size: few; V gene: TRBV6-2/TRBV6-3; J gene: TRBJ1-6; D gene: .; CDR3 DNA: TGTGCCAGCAGTTCCCGCAGCGACTATAATTCACCCCTCCACTTT; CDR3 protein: CASSSRSDYNSPLHF
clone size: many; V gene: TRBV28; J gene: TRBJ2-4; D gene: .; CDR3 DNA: TGTGCCAGCAGTTTATTCGGGGCCAAAAACATTCAGTACTTC; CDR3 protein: CASSLFGAKNIQYF
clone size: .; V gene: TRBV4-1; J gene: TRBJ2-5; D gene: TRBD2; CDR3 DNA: TGCGCCGGCAGCCAAGATCTCGGCGGGAGGGGTGGAGAGACCCAGTACTTC; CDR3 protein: CAGSQDLGGRGGETQYF
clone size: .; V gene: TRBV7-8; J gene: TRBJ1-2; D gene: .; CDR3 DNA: TGTGCCAGCAGCTCTCCGACAGGCTCCAACTATGGCTACACCTTC; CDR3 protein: CASSSPTGSNYGYTF
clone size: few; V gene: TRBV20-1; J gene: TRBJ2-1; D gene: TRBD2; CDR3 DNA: TGCAGTGCACCAGTTAGGCTAGCGGGAGGTGAGCAGTTCTTC; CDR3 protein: CSAPVRLAGGEQFF
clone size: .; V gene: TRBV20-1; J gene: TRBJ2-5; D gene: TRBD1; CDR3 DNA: TGCAGTACCTGGACAGGGAGAAAGACCCAGTACTTC; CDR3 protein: CSTWTGRKTQYF
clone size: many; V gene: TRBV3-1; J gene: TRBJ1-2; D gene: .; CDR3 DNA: TGTGCCAGCAGCCAAACCAGCTATGGCTACACCTTC; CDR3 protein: CASSQTSYGYTF
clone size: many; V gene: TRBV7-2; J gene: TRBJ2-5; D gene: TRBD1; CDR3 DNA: TGTGCCAGCAGTCAAAGGACAGGGAAGCAAGAGACCCAGTACTTC; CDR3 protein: CASSQRTGKQETQYF
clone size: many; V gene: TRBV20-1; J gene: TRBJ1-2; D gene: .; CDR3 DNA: TGCAGTGCTCCCAAAGGCCCCGATGGCTACACCTTC; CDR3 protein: CSAPKGPDGYTF
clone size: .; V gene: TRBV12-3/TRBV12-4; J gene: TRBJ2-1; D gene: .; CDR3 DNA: TGTGCCAGCAGTTTTCAGACCCCAAGGTACAATGGGCAGTTCTTC; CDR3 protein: CASSFQTPRYNGQFF
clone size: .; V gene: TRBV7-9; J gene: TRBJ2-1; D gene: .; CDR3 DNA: TGTGCCAGCAGCCCTAGGGAGAGCAATGAGCAGTTCTTC; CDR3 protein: CASSPRESNEQFF
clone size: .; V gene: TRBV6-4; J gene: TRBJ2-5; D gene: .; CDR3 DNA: TGTGCCAACCCTGTGGGATTCTTCATCTTC; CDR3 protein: CANPVGFFIF
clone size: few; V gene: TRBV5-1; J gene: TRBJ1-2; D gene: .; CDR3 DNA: TGCGCCAGCAGCTTGGACGGGACGGCCGAGAACTATGGCTACACCTTC; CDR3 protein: CASSLDGTAENYGYTF
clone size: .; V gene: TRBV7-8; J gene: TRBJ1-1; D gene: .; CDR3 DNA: TGTGCCAGCAGCCGAGGTGGACGGCTGAACACTGAAGCTTTCTTT; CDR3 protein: CASSRGGRLNTEAFF
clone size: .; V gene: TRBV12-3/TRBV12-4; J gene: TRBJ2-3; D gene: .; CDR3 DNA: TGTGCCAGCAGTTCACGGACCGGGCGTACAGATACGCAGTATTTT; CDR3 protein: CASSSRTGRTDTQYF
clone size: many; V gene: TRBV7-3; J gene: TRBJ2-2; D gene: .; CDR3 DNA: TGTGCCAGCAGCCCCGGTGTGGCCGGGGAGCTGTTTTTT; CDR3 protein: CASSPGVAGELFF
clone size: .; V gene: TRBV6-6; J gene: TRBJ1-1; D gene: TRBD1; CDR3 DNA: TGTGCCAGCAGTTACATCGGCAGGGGGAATTCTGAAGCTTTCTTT; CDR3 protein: CASSYIGRGNSEAFF
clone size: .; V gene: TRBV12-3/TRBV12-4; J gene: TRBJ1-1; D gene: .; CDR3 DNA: TGTGCCAGCAGACGGACACGGGACACTGAAGCTTTCTTT; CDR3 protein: CASRRTRDTEAFF
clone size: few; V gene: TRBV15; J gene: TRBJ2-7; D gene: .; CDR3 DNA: TGTGCCACCAGCAGAGATCAGCGGCCTGTGGGGAACGAGCAGTACTTC; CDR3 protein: CATSRDQRPVGNEQYF
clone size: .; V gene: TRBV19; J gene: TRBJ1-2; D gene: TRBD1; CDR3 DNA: TGTGCCAGTAGATCTACGGGACAGAGCCATGGCTACACCTTC; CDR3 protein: CASRSTGQSHGYTF
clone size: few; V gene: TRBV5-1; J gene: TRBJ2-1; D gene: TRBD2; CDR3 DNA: TGCGCCAGCAGCCAGGAAGCGGGGGAGCACAATGAGCAGTTCTTC; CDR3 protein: CASSQEAGEHNEQFF
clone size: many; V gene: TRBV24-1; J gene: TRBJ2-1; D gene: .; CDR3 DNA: TGTGCCACCAGTGATCAGGCTACTTCCTACAATGAGCAGTTCTTC; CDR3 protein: CATSDQATSYNEQFF
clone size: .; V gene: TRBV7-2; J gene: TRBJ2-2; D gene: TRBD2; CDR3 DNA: TGTGCCAGCAGCCTGGATTGGACTAGCGGGAGTCGGACCGGGGAGCTGTTTTTT; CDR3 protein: CASSLDWTSGSRTGELFF
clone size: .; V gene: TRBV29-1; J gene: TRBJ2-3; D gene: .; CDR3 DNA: TGCAGCGTTGAAGATCTTGGGCTTGGGACAGATACGCAGTATTTT; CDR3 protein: CSVEDLGLGTDTQYF
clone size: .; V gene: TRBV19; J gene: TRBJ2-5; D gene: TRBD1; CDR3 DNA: TGTGCCAGTAGTACCTTAGGACAGGGAGAAGAGACCCAGTACTTC; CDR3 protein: CASSTLGQGEETQYF
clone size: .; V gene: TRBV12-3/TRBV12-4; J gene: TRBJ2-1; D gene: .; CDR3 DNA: TGTGCCAGCAGACCCATGGAGGGGGCTTTTGGAAATGAGCAGTTCTTC; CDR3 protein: CASRPMEGAFGNEQFF
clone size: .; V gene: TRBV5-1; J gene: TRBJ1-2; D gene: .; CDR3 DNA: TGCGCCAGCAGCGATGGGGGTCAGGGGAGTTATGGCTACACCTTC; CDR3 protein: CASSDGGQGSYGYTF
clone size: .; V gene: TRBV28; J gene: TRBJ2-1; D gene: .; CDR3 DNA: TGTGCCAGCAGTACGAGGCTCGGACAGTACAATGAGCAGTTCTTC; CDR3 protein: CASSTRLGQYNEQFF
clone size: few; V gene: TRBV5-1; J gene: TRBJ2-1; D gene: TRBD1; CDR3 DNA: TGCGCCAGCAGCCCAGACAGGGTGGGTGAGCAGTTCTTC; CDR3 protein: CASSPDRVGEQFF
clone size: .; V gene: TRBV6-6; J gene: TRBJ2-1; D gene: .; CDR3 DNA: TGTGCCAGCAGTCGACCATCTAGCGACCCCTACAATGAGCAGTTCTTC; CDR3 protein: CASSRPSSDPYNEQFF
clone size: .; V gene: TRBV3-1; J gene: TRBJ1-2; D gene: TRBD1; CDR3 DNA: TGTGCCAGCAGACCAACAGGGGAAAACTATGGCTACACCTTC; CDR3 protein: CASRPTGENYGYTF
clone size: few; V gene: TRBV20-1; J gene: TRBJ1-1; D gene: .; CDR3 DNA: TGCAGTGGGGACCGCCCTGAAGCTTTCTTT; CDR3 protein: CSGDRPEAFF
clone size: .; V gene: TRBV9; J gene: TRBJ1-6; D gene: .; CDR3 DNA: TGTGCCAGCAGCGTAGGGCGACAGCGCGGCTATTCACCCCTCCACTTT; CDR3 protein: CASSVGRQRGYSPLHF
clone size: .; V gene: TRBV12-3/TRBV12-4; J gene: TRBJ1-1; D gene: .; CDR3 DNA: TGTGCCAGCAGTTTCGGAGCGGGGAGCACTGAAGCTTTCTTT; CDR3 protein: CASSFGAGSTEAFF
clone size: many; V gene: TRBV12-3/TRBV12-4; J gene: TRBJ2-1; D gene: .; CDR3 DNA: TGTGCCAGCAGTTTATTCAATGAGCAGTTCTTC; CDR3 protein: CASSLFNEQFF
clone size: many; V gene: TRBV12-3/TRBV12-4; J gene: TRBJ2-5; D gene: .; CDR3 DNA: TGTGCCAGCAGTTTCACGGAGACCCAGTACTTC; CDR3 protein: CASSFTETQYF
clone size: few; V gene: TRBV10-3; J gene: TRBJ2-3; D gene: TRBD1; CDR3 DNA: TGTGCCATCAGTGGACAGGGTGATACGCAGTATTTT; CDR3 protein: CAISGQGDTQYF
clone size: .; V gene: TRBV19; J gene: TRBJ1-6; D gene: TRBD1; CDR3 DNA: TGTGCCAGTAGTATGGGCCCAGGGGGTAGGAATTCACCCCTCCACTTT; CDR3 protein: CASSMGPGGRNSPLHF
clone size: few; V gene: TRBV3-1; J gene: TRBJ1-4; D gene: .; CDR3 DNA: TGTGCCAGCAGCCAAGATCGGCAGGGGAGGGAAAAACTGTTTTTT; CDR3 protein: CASSQDRQGREKLFF